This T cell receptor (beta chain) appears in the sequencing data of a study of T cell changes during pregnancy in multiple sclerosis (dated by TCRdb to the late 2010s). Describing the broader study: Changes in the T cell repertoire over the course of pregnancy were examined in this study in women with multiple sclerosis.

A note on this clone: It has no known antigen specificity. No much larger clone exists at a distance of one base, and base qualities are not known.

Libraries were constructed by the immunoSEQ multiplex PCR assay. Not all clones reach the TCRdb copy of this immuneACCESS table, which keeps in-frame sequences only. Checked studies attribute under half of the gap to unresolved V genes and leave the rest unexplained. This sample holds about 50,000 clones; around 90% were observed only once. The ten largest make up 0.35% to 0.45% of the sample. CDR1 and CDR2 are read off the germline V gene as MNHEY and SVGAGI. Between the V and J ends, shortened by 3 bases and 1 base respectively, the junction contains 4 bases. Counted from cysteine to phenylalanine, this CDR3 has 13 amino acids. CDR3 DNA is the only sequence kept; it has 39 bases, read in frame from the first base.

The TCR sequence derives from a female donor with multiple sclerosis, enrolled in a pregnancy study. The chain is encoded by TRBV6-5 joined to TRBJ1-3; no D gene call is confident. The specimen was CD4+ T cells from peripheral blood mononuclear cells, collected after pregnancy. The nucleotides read TGTGCCAGCAGTTATGCGTCTGGAAACACCATATATTTT. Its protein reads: CASSYASGNTIYF.